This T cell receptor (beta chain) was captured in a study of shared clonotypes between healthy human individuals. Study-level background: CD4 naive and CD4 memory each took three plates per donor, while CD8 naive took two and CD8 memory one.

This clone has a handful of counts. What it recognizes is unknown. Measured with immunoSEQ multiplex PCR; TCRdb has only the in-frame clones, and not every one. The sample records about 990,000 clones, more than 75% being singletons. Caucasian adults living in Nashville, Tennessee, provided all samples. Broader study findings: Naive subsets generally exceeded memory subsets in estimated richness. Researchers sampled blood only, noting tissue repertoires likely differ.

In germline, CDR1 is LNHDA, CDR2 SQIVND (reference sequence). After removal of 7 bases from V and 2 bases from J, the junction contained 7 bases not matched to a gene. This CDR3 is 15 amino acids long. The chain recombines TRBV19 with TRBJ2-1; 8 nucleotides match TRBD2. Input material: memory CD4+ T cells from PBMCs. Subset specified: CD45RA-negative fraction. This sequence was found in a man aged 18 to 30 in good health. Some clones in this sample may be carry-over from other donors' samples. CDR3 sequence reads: CASTEGSGAYNEQFF. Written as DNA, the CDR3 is TGTGCCAGTACAGAGGGTAGCGGGGCCTACAATGAGCAGTTCTTC. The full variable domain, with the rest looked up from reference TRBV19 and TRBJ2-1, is DGGITQSPKYLFRKEGQNVTLSCEQNLNHDAMYWYRQDPGQGLRLIYYSQIVNDFQKGDIAEGYSVSREKKESFPLTVTSAQKNPTAFYLCASTEGSGAYNEQFFGPGTRLTVL.